This TCR beta chain originates from a study of blood T cell repertoires in COVID-19 (dated by TCRdb to the early 2020s). At the level of the whole study: Samples covering the acute and convalescent phases of COVID-19 were provided by collaborators in the United States, Italy and Spain. A de-identified subject ID, COVID-19 status, age in years and sex were almost always included in the sample metadata. The prospective study material was composed of cDNA or gDNA derived from T cells, B-cell-depleted T cells, or PBMCs. HLA class I and class II types, where available, came from metadata supplied by the sample provider rather than from assay-based typing. Subjects who had been exposed to COVID-19, were actively infected with it, or had recovered from it provided the deeply sampled blood TCRbeta repertoires that made up the dataset. The repertoires were made available in a free public database intended to serve as a resource for research on the immune response to SARS-CoV-2. The samples were drawn from the first 160 participants of the ongoing ImmuneRACE study and from some 1,300 subjects provided by 6 global collaborators. Here is what the overall study found, with its caveats: The quantity of clinical and demographic metadata differed by source and by participant and was supplied without curation.

One collaborating source in Seattle enrolled patients during active infection and followed them longitudinally through the course of disease. Each collaborating institution followed its own protocols to collect whole blood in K2EDTA tubes. For TCRbeta analysis, collaborators shipped samples in one of three forms: frozen whole blood, isolated PBMCs, or DNA extracted from either of those sample types. This clone was counted between two and nine times. Its antigen is unknown. Qualities for individual bases were not recorded, and no much larger clone is one base off. The germline ends are 16 bases apart after V is trimmed by 5 bases and J by 3 bases. For CDR1 and CDR2, the germline V gene lists MGHRA and YSYEKL. From the cysteine up to the phenylalanine, the CDR3 has a length of 15 residues. Only CDR3 DNA remains: 45 bases, in frame from the first base. TCRbeta CDR3 regions were amplified from genomic DNA using the immunoSEQ Assay, a bias-controlled multiplex PCR. For the original study's pipeline: The number of nucleated cells in each sample was estimated by amplification of reference gene primers within the assay. To quantify the absolute abundance of each unique TCRbeta CDR3 rearrangement, sequence reads were collapsed and filtered. For each sample, productive Simpson clonality was calculated as the square root of Simpson's diversity index over productive rearrangements. Sourced from immuneACCESS, this table was stored by TCRdb with only in-frame sequences that have V and J called. A share of the clones is absent; for the studies checked, an unresolved V gene accounts for under half, and the remainder has no known explanation. Clonal size and the V and J genes are those of that table, whereas D and trimming came from the DNA. The sample contains just under 350,000 clones, almost 90% of them found a single time. Of the sample, 6% to 8% is held by the ten largest clones.

The receptor comes from a woman aged 65 to 85 with COVID-19, enrolled during active disease. Sequenced input: peripheral blood. The rearrangement joined TRBV4-1 to TRBJ1-1, with TRBD1 tentatively as D gene (5 bases match). The DNA sequence is given as TGCGCCAGCAGCGGCAGGGTTTTTCAGGACACTGAAGCTTTCTTT. It specifies CASSGRVFQDTEAFF.